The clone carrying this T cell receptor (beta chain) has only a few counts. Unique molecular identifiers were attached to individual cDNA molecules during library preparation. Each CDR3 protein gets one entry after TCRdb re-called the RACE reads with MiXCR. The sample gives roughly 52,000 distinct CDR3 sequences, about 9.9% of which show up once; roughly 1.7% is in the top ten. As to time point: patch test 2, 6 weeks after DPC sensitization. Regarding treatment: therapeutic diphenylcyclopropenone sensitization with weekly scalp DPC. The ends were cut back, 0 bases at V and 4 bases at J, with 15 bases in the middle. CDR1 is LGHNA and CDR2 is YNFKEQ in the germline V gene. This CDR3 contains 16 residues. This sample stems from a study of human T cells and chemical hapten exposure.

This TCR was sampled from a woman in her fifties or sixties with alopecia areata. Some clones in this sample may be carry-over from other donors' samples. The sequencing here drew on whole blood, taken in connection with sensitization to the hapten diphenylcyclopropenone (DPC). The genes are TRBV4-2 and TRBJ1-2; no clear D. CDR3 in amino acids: CASSQDRGRSTYGYTF. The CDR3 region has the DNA TGTGCCAGCAGCCAAGACCGAGGACGGAGTACCTATGGCTACACCTTC.